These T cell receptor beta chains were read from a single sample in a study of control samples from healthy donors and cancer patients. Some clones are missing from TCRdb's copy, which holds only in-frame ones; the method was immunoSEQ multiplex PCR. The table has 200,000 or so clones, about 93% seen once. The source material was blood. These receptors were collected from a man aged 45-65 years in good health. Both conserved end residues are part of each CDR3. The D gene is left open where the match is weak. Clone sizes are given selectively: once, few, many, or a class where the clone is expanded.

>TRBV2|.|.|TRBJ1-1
CASSVERQLTEAFF
TGTGCCAGCAGCGTCGAAAGACAGCTCACTGAAGCTTTCTTT
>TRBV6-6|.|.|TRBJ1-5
CASTNQGNQPQHF
TGTGCCAGCACAAATCAGGGGAATCAGCCCCAGCATTTT
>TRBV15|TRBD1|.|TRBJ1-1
CATEGTGMNTEAFF
TGTGCCACCGAAGGGACAGGGATGAACACTGAAGCTTTCTTT
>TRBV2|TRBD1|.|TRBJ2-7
CASSVEDRSYEQYF
TGTGCCAGCAGTGTAGAGGACAGGTCCTACGAGCAGTACTTC
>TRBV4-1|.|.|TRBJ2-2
CASRAGHDSGELFF
TGCGCCAGCAGGGCGGGACACGACTCCGGGGAGCTGTTTTTT
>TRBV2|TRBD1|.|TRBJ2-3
CASSEGLGQGMIYLSTDTQYF
TGTGCCAGCAGTGAAGGTCTGGGACAGGGTATGATTTATTTGAGCACAGATACGCAGTATTTT
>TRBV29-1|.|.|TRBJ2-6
CSAVSGANVLTF
TGCAGCGCCGTCTCTGGGGCCAACGTCCTGACTTTC
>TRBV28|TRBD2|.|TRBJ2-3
CASSSPGLAGGDTQYF
TGTGCCAGCAGTTCACCGGGACTAGCGGGAGGAGATACGCAGTATTTT
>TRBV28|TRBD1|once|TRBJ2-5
CASSLAGTGSRTQYF
TGTGCCAGCAGTTTAGCCGGGACAGGGAGCAGGACCCAGTACTTC
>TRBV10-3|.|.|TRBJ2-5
CAIYSRGVEETQYF
TGTGCCATCTACTCACGAGGGGTAGAAGAGACCCAGTACTTC
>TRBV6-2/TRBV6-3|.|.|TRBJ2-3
CASSYFQGTDTQYF
TGTGCCAGCAGTTATTTCCAGGGCACAGATACGCAGTATTTT
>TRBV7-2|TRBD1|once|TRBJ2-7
CASSFGTVTYEQYF
TGTGCCAGCAGCTTCGGGACAGTCACCTACGAGCAGTACTTC